Below are 19 T cell receptor beta chains sequenced from a single sample in a study of blood T cell repertoires in COVID-19. The method was immunoSEQ multiplex PCR; TCRdb's version includes in-frame clones alone and lacks a portion of them. The table records about 50,000 clones, 86% of them present only once. Input material: peripheral blood. The receptors were gathered from a man between 65 and 85 years old with acute or convalescent COVID-19.

The chain has TRBV4-1 and TRBJ2-1, with 8 bases aligning to TRBD2. V shed 1 base, J shed 9 bases, and the junction held 14 bases outside the gene matches. The germline V gene encodes CDR1 MGHRA and CDR2 YSYEKL. The CDR3 has 17 amino acids. The CDR3 nucleotides are TGCGCCAGCAGCCAAGTTAATATGGGACTAGAGGAGGGTGAGCAGTTCTTC. Protein product: CASSQVNMGLEEGEQFF.

J is TRBJ2-1 and V is TRBV30; 8 nucleotides line up with TRBD2. J was trimmed by 8 bases and V by 0 bases; bases with no gene match: 12. The CDR3 consists of 16 residues. Germline CDR1 and CDR2: GTSNPN and SVGIG (reference sequence). CDR3 sequence reads: CAWSVLDRGGKHEQFF. CDR3 in DNA: TGTGCCTGGAGTGTACTTGACCGGGGGGGTAAGCATGAGCAGTTCTTC.

In its sample, this clone was seen once. The rearrangement uses TRBV27 and TRBJ1-2; possibly TRBD1 for D (6 bases). V lost 4 bases and J 4 bases, leaving 16 bases between the germline ends. The CDR3 sequence is 15 residues long. Germline values: CDR1 MNHEY, CDR2 SMNVEV (reference sequence). The CDR3 here is CASSSAADSFYGYTF. CDR3 nucleotide sequence: TGTGCCAGCAGTTCCGCCGCGGACAGTTTCTATGGCTACACCTTC.

This clone was found a few times. The chain is built from TRBV5-6 and TRBJ2-2; possibly TRBD1 for D (6 bases). The CDR3 is made up of 14 amino acids. Germline V gene sequence: CDR1 SGHDT, CDR2 YYEEEE. V lost 0 bases to trimming and J lost 4 bases, with 7 bases between them. CDR3 loop: CASSLGQVTGELFF. Here the CDR3 DNA reads TGTGCCAGCAGCTTGGGACAGGTCACCGGGGAGCTGTTTTTT.

This chain links TRBV28 with TRBJ1-2; 8 bases are shared with TRBD1. V shed 6 bases and J 9 bases; nucleotides not matched to a gene: 9. Per the germline V gene, CDR1 is MDHEN and CDR2 is SYDVKM. The CDR3 spans 13 residues. In DNA form, the CDR3 reads TGTGCCAGCAGGGGAACCAGACAGGGGAGCTACACCTTC. It yields the protein CASRGTRQGSYTF.

The chain recombines TRBV6-5 with TRBJ1-2; D might be TRBD1 (6 bases). Germline V lookup: CDR1 MNHEY, CDR2 SVGAGI. Between the trimmed V and J ends, which lost 2 bases and 4 bases, there was a span of 11 bases. This CDR3 is 14 amino acids long. The CDR3 region has the DNA TGTGCCAGCAGTTACAAACAGGGATCCTATGGCTACACCTTC. Translated, it gives CASSYKQGSYGYTF.

This CDR3 reads CASKAGASNQPQHF. The DNA of the CDR3 is TGTGCCAGCAAAGCGGGGGCCTCTAATCAGCCCCAGCATTTT. The chain carries TRBV2 and TRBJ1-5; D might be TRBD1 (6 bases). Germline CDR1 reads SNHLY; CDR2 reads FYNNEI. The CDR3 has 14 residues. V was clipped by 7 bases and J by 4 bases, with 14 bases between them.

V and J are TRBV5-4 and TRBJ1-2; perhaps TRBD1 as D (6 bases). V lost 7 bases to trimming and J lost 1 base, with 23 bases between them. Germline V lookup: CDR1 SGHNT, CDR2 YYREEE (reference sequence). CDR3 length: 17 residues. Here the CDR3 DNA reads TGTGCCAGCGCTCAGGGGTCCCCTCGAGGCGTTAACTATGGCTACACCTTC. This gives the protein CASAQGSPRGVNYGYTF.

V gene TRBV18 combines with J gene TRBJ2-1; D is possibly TRBD2 (6 bases). With 6 bases removed from V and 9 bases from J, the gap between germline ends came to 15 bases. Germline loops: CDR1 KGHSH, CDR2 LQKENI. CDR3 size: 13 residues. CDR3 region: CASSRGGTTEQFF. The CDR3 nucleotides read TGTGCCAGCTCCCGCGGAGGGACCACTGAGCAGTTCTTC.

This clone was found a few times. J is TRBJ1-6 and V is TRBV11-2, with a possible D match to TRBD1 (6 bases). Trimming pared 3 bases from V and 7 bases from J, leaving 10 bases between. CDR3 length: 14 amino acids. CDR1 and CDR2 (germline): SGHAT, FQNNGV. The CDR3 DNA reads TGTGCCAGCAGCTTCGGGACAAGCAATTCACCCCTCCACTTT. Its protein is CASSFGTSNSPLHF.

V is TRBV6-5 and J is TRBJ1-1; TRBD1 aligns across 9 bases. V lost 6 bases, J lost 8 bases, and 7 bases stayed unmatched. Germline V gene data show CDR1 as MNHEY and CDR2 as SVGAGI. The CDR3 consists of 13 residues. CDR3 DNA sequence: TGTGCCAGCAGGAAACAGGGGGCAACCGAAGCTTTCTTT. It codes for CASRKQGATEAFF.

The V and J genes are TRBV6-5 and TRBJ1-6; no reliable D call. V was clipped by 6 bases and J by 0 bases, with 9 bases between them. CDR3 length equals 15 residues. Germline CDR1 reads MNHEY; CDR2 reads SVGAGI. The CDR3 sequence is CASSLTGSYNSPLHF. CDR3 sequence (DNA): TGTGCCAGCAGCCTCACCGGCTCCTATAATTCACCCCTCCACTTT.

The chain is built from TRBV6-2 or TRBV6-3 and TRBJ1-6; D is unclear. Germline V gene sequence: CDR1 MNHEY, CDR2 SVGEGT. The CDR3 has 15 residues. V shed 6 bases and J shed 10 bases, with 19 bases lying between them. The CDR3 protein is CASSFLTRQTSPLHF. The CDR3 region has the DNA TGTGCCAGCAGCTTTCTGACAAGGCAGACATCACCCCTCCACTTT.

This chain links TRBV5-1 with TRBJ1-6, with D perhaps TRBD1 (6 bases). V was pared by 0 bases and J by 10 bases, with 14 bases between. The CDR3 is made up of 15 amino acids. Germline CDR1 and CDR2: SGHRS and YFSETQ. The CDR3 spells CASSLGSGERSPLHF. The DNA of the CDR3 is TGCGCCAGCAGCTTGGGTTCAGGGGAACGGTCACCCCTCCACTTT.

This clone has a handful of counts. The chain is built from TRBV20-1 and TRBJ1-2; no definite D call. Germline CDR1 is DFQATT and CDR2 is SNEGSKA (reference sequence). The CDR3 loop spans 11 amino acids. With 8 bases removed from V and 9 bases from J, the gap between germline ends came to 16 bases. The CDR3 loop is CSTTLTGSYTF. The CDR3 region has the DNA TGCAGTACGACCTTGACCGGGAGCTACACCTTC.

V is TRBV21-1 and J is TRBJ2-7; the table's D call TRBD2 went unverified against the DNA. TRBV21-1 is tagged as a pseudogene. The CDR3 extends over 16 amino acids. This chain's CDR3 is CASSKKVLARPYEQYF. For the CDR3, the DNA is TGTGCCAGCAGCAAGAAGGTCCTAGCTAGACCCTACGAGCAGTACTTC.

The J gene is TRBJ2-1, the V gene TRBV5-4; possible D gene TRBD1, 5 bases. There are 15 residues in the CDR3. Per germline, CDR1 SGHNT and CDR2 YYREEE (reference sequence). V was trimmed by 4 bases and J by 5 bases, leaving 16 bases between them. The CDR3 DNA is TGTGCCAGCAGCATAGGGGCCATCCGGGACAATGAGCAGTTCTTC. It codes for CASSIGAIRDNEQFF.

This sequence joins TRBV4-1 and TRBJ1-5; a weak D match, TRBD1 (5 bases). The germline V gene encodes CDR1 MGHRA and CDR2 YSYEKL. This CDR3 has 14 residues. The ends were cut back, 6 bases at V and 7 bases at J, with 16 bases in the middle. The DNA for the CDR3 is TGCGCCAGCAGGGTGGCAGGGTTGGGCCAGCCCCAGCATTTT. Amino acid sequence: CASRVAGLGQPQHF.

V gene TRBV18 combines with J gene TRBJ1-5, with D unclear. Germline V gene data show CDR1 as KGHSH and CDR2 as LQKENI. The CDR3 is 17 residues long. The V end was cut by 0 bases, the J end by 5 bases, with 17 bases between. The CDR3 region has the DNA TGTGCCAGCTCACCACCGCCGCGGGGTTACGGCGATCAGCCCCAGCATTTT. Amino acids: CASSPPPRGYGDQPQHF.